This T cell receptor (beta chain) appears in the sequencing data of a study of Graves' ophthalmopathy and Graves' hyperthyroidism. Study results and caveats: Among thyroid clonotypes expanded above 0.001 frequency, most also appeared in blood.

Trimming stripped 6 bases from V and 1 base from J, with 18 bases between. Per germline, CDR1 MNHNS and CDR2 SASEGT. This CDR3 comprises 16 residues. RNA transcripts were the template, and TCR beta CDR3 regions were amplified from them. After a first-round RT-PCR with HTBI primers, a second-round multiplex PCR was run. TCRdb reanalysed the multiplex PCR reads using MiXCR and keeps one entry per CDR3 protein. The sample contains over 500,000 distinct CDR3 sequences, around a fifth of which appear only once. Details on this clonotype: Its antigen is not identified.

Hyperthyroidism counted as stable given no ophthalmopathy within 18 months of follow-up. Patients newly diagnosed with hyperthyroidism, under 2 months' duration, were aged 18 to 65, the study reports. The sequence was obtained from a woman between 18 and 30 years old with stable Graves' hyperthyroidism. Some clones in this sample may be carry-over from other donors' samples. The V and J genes are TRBV6-1 and TRBJ1-1; D is possibly TRBD1 (5 bases). Material for sequencing was peripheral blood. This CDR3 is CASRGRAHQGNTEAFF. The CDR3 region has the DNA TGTGCCAGCAGAGGAAGGGCCCACCAGGGGAACACTGAAGCTTTCTTT.